This T cell receptor beta chain was sequenced in a study of blood T cell repertoires in COVID-19. Trimming took off 3 bases at V and 5 bases at J, with 7 bases between the two ends. Germline assignment: CDR1 SEHNR and CDR2 FQNEAQ (reference sequence). This CDR3 is 13 amino acids long. In the authors' workflow: Amplified reference gene primers provided the basis for estimating nucleated cell counts. Generated by immunoSEQ multiplex PCR, the TCRdb table keeps only in-frame clones and is missing some. V, J and clone size are those of that table, while D and trimming were read from the DNA. The sample has approximately 190,000 clones; approximately 80% are singletons.

Sequencing input: PBMCs or T cells enriched from blood (not recorded which). This chain connects TRBV7-9 to TRBJ1-4; D is ambiguous. This TCR was recovered from an older woman with acute COVID-19. The CDR3 DNA reads TGTGCCAGCAGCTTGTCCAGAAATGAAAAACTGTTTTTT. Its translation is CASSLSRNEKLFF.